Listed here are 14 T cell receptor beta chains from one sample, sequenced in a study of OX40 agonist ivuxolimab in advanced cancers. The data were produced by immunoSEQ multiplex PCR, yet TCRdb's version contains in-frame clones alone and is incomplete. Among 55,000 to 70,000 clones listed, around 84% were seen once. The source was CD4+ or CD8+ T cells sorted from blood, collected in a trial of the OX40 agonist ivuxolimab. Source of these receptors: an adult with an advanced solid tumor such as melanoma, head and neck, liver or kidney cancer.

This CDR3 is CASSLDGNQPQHF. The CDR3 DNA reads TGCGCCAGCAGCTTGGACGGGAATCAGCCCCAGCATTTT. The chain employs TRBV5-1 and TRBJ1-5; D unresolved. The V gene lost 0 bases and the J gene lost 4 bases, with 5 bases spanning the gap. This CDR3 comprises 13 residues. The germline V gene has CDR1 SGHRS and CDR2 YFSETQ.

The CDR3 reads CATSWGRTNEKLFF. The CDR3 DNA reads TGTGCCACCTCCTGGGGCAGAACTAATGAAAAACTGTTTTTT. The chain employs TRBV6-1 and TRBJ1-4; weak D call: TRBD1 (5 bases). Trimming shortened V by 10 bases and J by 1 base, and 13 bases separated the two germline ends. CDR3 length: 14 amino acids. CDR1 and CDR2 from the germline V gene are MNHNS and SASEGT.

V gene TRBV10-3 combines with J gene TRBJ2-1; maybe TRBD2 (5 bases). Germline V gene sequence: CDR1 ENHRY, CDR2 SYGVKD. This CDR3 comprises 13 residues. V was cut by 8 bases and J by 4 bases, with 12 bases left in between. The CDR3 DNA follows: TGTGCCATCGGGCTAGCCGATTACAATGAGCAGTTCTTC. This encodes CAIGLADYNEQFF.

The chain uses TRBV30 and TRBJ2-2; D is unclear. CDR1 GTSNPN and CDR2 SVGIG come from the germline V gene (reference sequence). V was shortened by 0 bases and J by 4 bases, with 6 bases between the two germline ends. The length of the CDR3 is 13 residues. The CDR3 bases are TGTGCCTGGAGTGTACGGGTCACCGGGGAGCTGTTTTTT. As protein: CAWSVRVTGELFF.

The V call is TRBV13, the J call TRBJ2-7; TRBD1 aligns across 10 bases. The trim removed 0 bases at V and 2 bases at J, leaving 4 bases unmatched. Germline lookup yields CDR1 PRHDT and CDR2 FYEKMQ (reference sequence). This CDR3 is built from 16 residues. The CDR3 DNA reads TGTGCCAGCAGCTTAGGCACCGGGACAGGGGCCTACGAGCAGTACTTC. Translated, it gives CASSLGTGTGAYEQYF.

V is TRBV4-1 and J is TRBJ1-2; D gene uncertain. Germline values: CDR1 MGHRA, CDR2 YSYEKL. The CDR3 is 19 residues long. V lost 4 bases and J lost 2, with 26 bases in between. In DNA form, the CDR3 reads TGCGCCAGCAGCCCGAAGATGAAAGCCCCGGCGACGGGGAACTATGGCTACACCTTC. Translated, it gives CASSPKMKAPATGNYGYTF.

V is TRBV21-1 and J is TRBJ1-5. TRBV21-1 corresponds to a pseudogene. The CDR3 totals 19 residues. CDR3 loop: CASSKNTRLTGDSNQPQHF. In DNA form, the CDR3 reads TGTGCCAGCAGCAAAAATACTAGGTTAACGGGGGATAGCAATCAGCCCCAGCATTTT.

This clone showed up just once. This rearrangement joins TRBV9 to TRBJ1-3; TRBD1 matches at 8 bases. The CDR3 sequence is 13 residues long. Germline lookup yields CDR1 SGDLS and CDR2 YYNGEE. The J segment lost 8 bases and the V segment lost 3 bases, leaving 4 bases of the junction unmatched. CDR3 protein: CASSGTGRDTIYF. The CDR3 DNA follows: TGTGCCAGCAGCGGGACAGGGCGTGACACCATATATTTT. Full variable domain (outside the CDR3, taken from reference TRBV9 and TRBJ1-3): DSGVTQTPKHLITATGQRVTLRCSPRSGDLSVYWYQQSLDQGLQFLIQYYNGEERAKGNILERFSAQQFPDLHSELNLSSLELGDSALYFCASSGTGRDTIYFGEGSWLTVV.

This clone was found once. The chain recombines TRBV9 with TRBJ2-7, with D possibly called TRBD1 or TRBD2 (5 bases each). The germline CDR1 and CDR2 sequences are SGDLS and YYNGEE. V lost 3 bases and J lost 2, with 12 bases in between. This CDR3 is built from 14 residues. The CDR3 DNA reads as TGTGCCAGCAGCGGGGGAGACAGCGCCTACGAGCAGTACTTC. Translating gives CASSGGDSAYEQYF.

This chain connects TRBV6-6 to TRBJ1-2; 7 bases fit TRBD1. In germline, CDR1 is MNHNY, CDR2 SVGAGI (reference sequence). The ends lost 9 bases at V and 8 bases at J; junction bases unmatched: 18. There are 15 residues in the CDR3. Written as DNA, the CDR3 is TGTGCCAGTACCCCGAGGGGGCAGACATTAGGAGGCTACACCTTC. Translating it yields CASTPRGQTLGGYTF.

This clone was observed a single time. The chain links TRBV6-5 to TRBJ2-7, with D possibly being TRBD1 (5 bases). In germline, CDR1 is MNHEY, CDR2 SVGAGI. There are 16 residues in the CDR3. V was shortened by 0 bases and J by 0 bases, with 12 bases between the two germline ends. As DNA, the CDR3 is TGTGCCAGCAGTTACTCGGGGCGGTGGTCCTCCTACGAGCAGTACTTC. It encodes CASSYSGRWSSYEQYF.

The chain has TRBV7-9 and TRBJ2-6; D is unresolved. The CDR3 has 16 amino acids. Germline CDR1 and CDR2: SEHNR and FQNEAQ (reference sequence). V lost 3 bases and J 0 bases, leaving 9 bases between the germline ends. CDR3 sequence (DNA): TGTGCCAGCAGCTTGCATGCACTCTCTGGGGCCAACGTCCTGACTTTC. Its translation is CASSLHALSGANVLTF.

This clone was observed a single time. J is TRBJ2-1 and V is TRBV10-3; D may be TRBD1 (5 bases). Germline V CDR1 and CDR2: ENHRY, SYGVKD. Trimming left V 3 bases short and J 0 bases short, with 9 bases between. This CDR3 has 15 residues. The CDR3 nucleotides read TGTGCCATCAGTGACGCCCAGGGCTCCTACAATGAGCAGTTCTTC. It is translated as CAISDAQGSYNEQFF.

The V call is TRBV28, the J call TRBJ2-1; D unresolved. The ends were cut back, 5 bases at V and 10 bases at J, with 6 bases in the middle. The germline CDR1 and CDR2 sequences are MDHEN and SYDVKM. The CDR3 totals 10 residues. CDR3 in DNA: TGTGCCAGCAGTCATTTGGAGCAGTTCTTC. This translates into CASSHLEQFF.